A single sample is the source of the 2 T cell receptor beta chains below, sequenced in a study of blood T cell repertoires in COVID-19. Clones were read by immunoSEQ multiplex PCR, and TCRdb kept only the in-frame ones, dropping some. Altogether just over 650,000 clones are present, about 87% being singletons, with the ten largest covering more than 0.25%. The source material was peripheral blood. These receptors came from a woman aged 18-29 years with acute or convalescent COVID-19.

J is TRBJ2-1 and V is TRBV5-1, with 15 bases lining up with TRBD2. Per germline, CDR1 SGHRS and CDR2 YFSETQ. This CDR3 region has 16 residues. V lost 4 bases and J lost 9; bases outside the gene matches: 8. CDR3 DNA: TGCGCCAGCAGCCCGAGGACTAGCGGGGGGGTAGGTGAGCAGTTCTTC. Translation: CASSPRTSGGVGEQFF.

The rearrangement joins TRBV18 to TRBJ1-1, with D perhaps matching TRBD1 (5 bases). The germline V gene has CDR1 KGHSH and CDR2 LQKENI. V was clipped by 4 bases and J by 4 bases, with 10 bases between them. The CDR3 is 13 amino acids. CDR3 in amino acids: CASSLRGGTEAFF. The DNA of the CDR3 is TGTGCCAGCTCACTCCGGGGGGGCACTGAAGCTTTCTTT.